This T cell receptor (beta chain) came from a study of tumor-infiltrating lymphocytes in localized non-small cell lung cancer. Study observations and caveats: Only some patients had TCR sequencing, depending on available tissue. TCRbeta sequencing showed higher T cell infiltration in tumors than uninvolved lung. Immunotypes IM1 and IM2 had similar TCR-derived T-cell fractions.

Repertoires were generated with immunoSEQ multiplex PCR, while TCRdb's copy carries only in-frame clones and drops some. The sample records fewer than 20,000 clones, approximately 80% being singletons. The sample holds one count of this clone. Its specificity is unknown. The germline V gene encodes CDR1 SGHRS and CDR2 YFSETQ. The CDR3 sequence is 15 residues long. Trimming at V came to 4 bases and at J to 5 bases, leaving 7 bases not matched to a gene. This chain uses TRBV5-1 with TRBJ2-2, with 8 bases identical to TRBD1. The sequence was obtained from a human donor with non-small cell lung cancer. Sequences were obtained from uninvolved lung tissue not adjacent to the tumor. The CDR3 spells CASSPGGAYTGELFF. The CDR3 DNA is TGCGCCAGCAGCCCAGGGGGCGCGTATACCGGGGAGCTGTTTTTT.